These T cell receptor beta chains were read from a single sample in a study of blood T cell repertoires in COVID-19. Profiled with immunoSEQ multiplex PCR; TCRdb holds only in-frame clones, not every one. The sample consists of 130,000 or so clones, roughly 89% of them appearing once. Sequenced input: peripheral blood. These TCRs come from a man between 35 and 55 years old with acute or convalescent COVID-19. Both conserved end residues are part of each CDR3. Fields, in order: V gene, D gene, clone size, J gene, CDR3 DNA, CDR3 protein. D genes are given only for firm matches. The listing skips clone size in some rows; elsewhere it reads once, few, many or a size class.

TRBV7-9	NA	few	TRBJ2-7	TGTGCCAGCAGCTTAGGGTGGAGCTCCTACGAGCAGTACTTC	CASSLGWSSYEQYF
TRBV9	TRBD2	NA	TRBJ2-7	TGTGCCAGCAGCCGTAGCGGGAGTGACTCCTACGAGCAGTACTTC	CASSRSGSDSYEQYF
TRBV7-4	TRBD1	NA	TRBJ2-3	TGTGCCAGTCCAGACAGGGGTGCCACAGATACGCAGTATTTT	CASPDRGATDTQYF
TRBV5-1	TRBD1	once	TRBJ1-2	TGCGCCAGCAGACGAGGGACAGGGGAACGCTATGGCTACACCTTC	CASRRGTGERYGYTF
TRBV5-1	TRBD2	NA	TRBJ2-2	TGCGCCAGCAGTCAAGATTTGGGACTAGCGGCCGCCGGGGAGCTGTTTTTT	CASSQDLGLAAAGELFF
TRBV12-5	NA	few	TRBJ1-5	TGTGCTAGTGGTTTATCCCATGGCCAGCCCCAGCATTTT	CASGLSHGQPQHF
TRBV7-9	NA	few	TRBJ1-2	TGTGCCAGCAGCCTCTTGGGGGGGAATGGCTACACCTTC	CASSLLGGNGYTF
TRBV18	TRBD1	NA	TRBJ1-6	TGTGCCAGCTCACCACCCGGGACAGGGCCTAATTCACCCCTCCACTTT	CASSPPGTGPNSPLHF
TRBV2	TRBD2	NA	TRBJ2-5	TGTGCCAGCAGAGTAGCGGGGAGGGGAGAGACCCAGTACTTC	CASRVAGRGETQYF
TRBV7-9	TRBD2	NA	TRBJ2-2	TGTGCCAGCAGCCCAGGACTAGCGGGAGGCACCGGGGAGCTGTTTTTT	CASSPGLAGGTGELFF
TRBV5-6	TRBD1	once	TRBJ1-6	TGTGCCAGCAGTTCCGGGACAGACTATAATTCACCCCTCCACTTT	CASSSGTDYNSPLHF
TRBV5-5	NA	NA	TRBJ1-2	TGTGCCAGCAGCTTGGGGGGAGGTGGCTACACCTTC	CASSLGGGGYTF
TRBV5-1	NA	NA	TRBJ2-7	TGCGCCAGCGCGCAAGATGGGGCATTTGTGACCTACGAGCAGTACTTC	CASAQDGAFVTYEQYF
TRBV7-6	TRBD2	few	TRBJ2-1	TGTGCCAGCAGCTCCCCCGGTCTAGCGGAATACAATGAGCAGTTCTTC	CASSSPGLAEYNEQFF
TRBV10-1	NA	once	TRBJ2-3	TGCGCCAGCCGATTCCTGTCGGACTTCACAGATACGCAGTATTTT	CASRFLSDFTDTQYF
TRBV7-2	NA	NA	TRBJ2-7	TGTGCCAGCAGCTCAGGACTCAACGTTCAGTACTTC	CASSSGLNVQYF
TRBV3-1/TRBV3-2	TRBD1	NA	TRBJ1-3	TGTGCCAGCAGCCAAGTGGACAGGGGGCAACGCCTTAACTCTGGAAACACCATATATTTT	CASSQVDRGQRLNSGNTIYF
TRBV6-5	TRBD1	NA	TRBJ1-1	TGTGCCAGCAGCCCCCCGGGACAGCCTGAAGCTTTCTTT	CASSPPGQPEAFF
TRBV12-3/TRBV12-4	NA	NA	TRBJ1-5	TGTGCCAGCAGTCTCCAGACAGGACCCAAGCATTTT	CASSLQTGPKHF
TRBV11-2	NA	NA	TRBJ1-6	TGTGCCAGCAGCAAGGAGCGGGATTCACCCCTCCACTTT	CASSKERDSPLHF
TRBV7-2	NA	NA	TRBJ2-1	TGTGCCAGCAGCTTATTTAACGGGAATTCAAATGAGCAGTTCTTC	CASSLFNGNSNEQFF
TRBV6-4	TRBD1	NA	TRBJ1-1	TGTGCCAGCAGGGGACAGGGAGAGGGTGAAGCTTTCTTT	CASRGQGEGEAFF